These 11 T cell receptor beta chains came from one sample sequenced in a study of monozygotic twins with inflammatory bowel disease. TCRdb re-called the 5' RACE reads and gives one entry per CDR3 protein, without DNA. The listing records some 450,000 distinct CDR3 sequences. Sequenced sample: blood. Every receptor here comes from a human donor with ulcerative colitis or Crohn's disease, or a healthy co-twin of an affected twin (not recorded which).

The V and J genes are TRBV6-6 and TRBJ2-7; TCRdb lists TRBD1, though no DNA is available to test this call. CDR3 size: 13 residues. CDR1 MNHNY and CDR2 SVGAGI come from the germline V gene (reference sequence). The CDR3 loop is CASTGQYSYEQYF.

The rearrangement joins TRBV5-5 to TRBJ2-1. Germline V gene data show CDR1 as SGHKS and CDR2 as YYEKEE (reference sequence). The CDR3 has 16 residues. CDR3 residues: CASSFGPGAGYNEQFF.

The J gene is TRBJ1-1, the V gene TRBV7-2. The CDR3 loop spans 15 amino acids. Germline V gives CDR1 SGHTA, CDR2 FQGNSA. The CDR3 sequence is CASSLVFGTNTEAFF.

The rearrangement joins TRBV18 to TRBJ2-3; TCRdb outputs TRBD2, but without DNA this stays unchecked. The germline V gene has CDR1 KGHSH and CDR2 LQKENI. CDR3 size: 16 residues. This CDR3 is CASSPVAGEPPGTQYF. Variable domain in full (rest from reference TRBV18 and TRBJ2-3): NAGVMQNPRHLVRRRGQEARLRCSPMKGHSHVYWYRQLPEEGLKFMVYLQKENIIDESGMPKERFSAEFPKEGPSILRIQQVVRGDSAAYFCASSPVAGEPPGTQYFGPGTRLTVL.

The V call is TRBV6-1, the J call TRBJ1-5; the D call of TRBD1 rests on TCRdb alone, since no DNA is present to check it. The CDR3 contains 15 residues. Germline-derived CDR1 and CDR2 are MNHNS and SASEGT. Here the CDR3 reads CASSARGHSNQPQHF.

The CDR3: CAISPEGNTIYF. This chain joins TRBV10-3 and TRBJ1-3. Germline V gene data show CDR1 as ENHRY and CDR2 as SYGVKD. The CDR3 extends over 12 amino acids.

J is TRBJ2-1 and V is TRBV15; checking the TCRdb D call of TRBD1 is not possible without DNA. This CDR3 has 17 residues. Germline CDR1 reads LNHNV; CDR2 reads YYDKDF (reference sequence). The CDR3 loop is CATSRQGPGGSYNEQFF.

The chain is built from TRBV6-1 and TRBJ1-4; TCRdb returns TRBD1, unconfirmable since there is no DNA. The CDR3 runs 14 residues. The germline CDR1 and CDR2 sequences are MNHNS and SASEGT. CDR3 sequence reads: CASGLQGWGEKLFF.

The chain recombines TRBV6-5 with TRBJ1-3. This CDR3 spans 13 amino acids. Per the germline V gene, CDR1 is MNHEY and CDR2 is SVGAGI. CDR3 amino acids: CASSSTVGNTIYF.

The rearrangement uses TRBV24-1 and TRBJ2-6. Looked up from germline, CDR1 is KGHDR and CDR2 is SFDVKD. The CDR3 loop spans 17 amino acids. CDR3 protein: CATSDSFTISGANVLTF.

This chain joins TRBV24-1 and TRBJ2-3; as DNA is missing, the TRBD2 call by TCRdb cannot be tested. CDR1 KGHDR and CDR2 SFDVKD come from the germline V gene. The CDR3 is made up of 16 amino acids. The CDR3 here is CATGPGLAGERDTQYF.